A single sample gave rise to the 16 T cell receptor beta chains below, sequenced in a study of cytomegalovirus exposure and HLA in healthy donors. In the PCR, 60 Vbeta and 13 Jbeta primers were used. Data came from immunoSEQ multiplex PCR; TCRdb stores just in-frame clones and leaves some out. The sample shows 150,000 or so clones, just under 75% of them seen only once. What was sequenced was PBMCs. The receptors derive from a woman between 18 and 30 years old in good health and CMV-seronegative.

The chain employs TRBV4-1 and TRBJ2-7; 9 bases are shared with TRBD2. V trimming: 0 bases; J trimming: 0 bases; junction bases outside the gene matches: 6. There are 17 residues in the CDR3. CDR1 and CDR2 (germline): MGHRA, YSYEKL. The CDR3 is CASSQDWSSGGSYEQYF. CDR3 coding DNA: TGCGCCAGCAGCCAAGATTGGAGTAGCGGGGGCTCCTACGAGCAGTACTTC.

This clone appeared a few times. The chain links TRBV19 to TRBJ1-3; D gene ambiguous. Germline CDR1 reads LNHDA; CDR2 reads SQIVND (reference sequence). Trimming shortened V by 7 bases and J by 0 bases, and 10 bases separated the two germline ends. The CDR3 is made up of 14 amino acids. CDR3 nucleotides: TGTGCCAGTAATCCAGGTCGCTCTGGAAACACCATATATTTT. Protein product: CASNPGRSGNTIYF.

The chain carries TRBV7-9 and TRBJ1-2; D is uncertain. The CDR3 extends over 15 amino acids. With 2 bases removed from V and 3 bases from J, the gap between germline ends came to 13 bases. CDR1 SEHNR and CDR2 FQNEAQ come from the germline V gene (reference sequence). The CDR3 loop is CASSLILSSDYGYTF. DNA of the CDR3: TGTGCCAGCAGCTTAATCCTCTCTTCCGACTATGGCTACACCTTC.

This chain links TRBV27 with TRBJ2-1, with D possibly being TRBD2 (6 bases). Trimming pared 8 bases from V and 3 bases from J, leaving 14 bases between. CDR3 length: 14 amino acids. Germline-derived CDR1 and CDR2 are MNHEY and SMNVEV (reference sequence). The DNA of the CDR3 is TGTGCCAGCCGCCCCTGGGAGGTCTACAATGAGCAGTTCTTC. It yields the protein CASRPWEVYNEQFF.

The rearrangement uses TRBV5-6 and TRBJ1-1; TRBD1 agrees at 8 bases. CDR3 length: 16 amino acids. The V and J ends lost 0 bases and 5 bases, in that order; junction bases with no gene match: 9. The germline gives CDR1 SGHDT, CDR2 YYEEEE. CDR3 nucleotide sequence: TGTGCCAGCAGCTTGGACAGGGGGGTAGTCGGAACTGAAGCTTTCTTT. As protein: CASSLDRGVVGTEAFF.

This rearrangement joins TRBV9 to TRBJ1-1, with TRBD1 matching 7 bases. The CDR3 covers 15 residues. The J segment lost 4 bases and the V segment lost 4 bases, leaving 10 bases of the junction unmatched. Germline CDR1 SGDLS, CDR2 YYNGEE. The DNA for the CDR3 is TGTGCCAGCAGCCCAGGGGGAAGTTGGGGCACTGAAGCTTTCTTT. This gives the protein CASSPGGSWGTEAFF.

The V and J genes are TRBV7-3 and TRBJ2-3; D is unclear. Germline CDR1 SGHTA, CDR2 FQGTGA. The CDR3 runs 13 residues. V gave up 5 bases and J gave up 2 bases, with 8 bases separating them. The CDR3 DNA sequence: TGTGCCAGCAGCCCTACCCTCACAGATACGCAGTATTTT. Its translation: CASSPTLTDTQYF. The full variable domain, in which reference TRBV7-3 and TRBJ2-3 provide the parts outside the CDR3, is GAGVSQTPSNKVTEKGKYVELRCDPISGHTALYWYRQSLGQGPEFLIYFQGTGAADDSGLPNDRFFAVRPEGSVSTLKIQRTERGDSAVYLCASSPTLTDTQYFGPGTRLTVL.

This clone was counted between two and nine times. This rearrangement joins TRBV7-2 to TRBJ2-7; a weak D match, TRBD1 (7 bases). Germline CDR1 is SGHTA and CDR2 is FQGNSA. This CDR3 region has 15 residues. V gave up 1 base and J gave up 5 bases, with 15 bases separating them. CDR3 in amino acids: CASSLVGGGKHEQYF. As DNA, the CDR3 is TGTGCCAGCAGCTTAGTTGGAGGGGGCAAACACGAGCAGTACTTC.

CDR3 loop: CASSFQTSAPNEQFF. In nucleotides, the CDR3 is TGCGCCAGCAGCTTCCAGACTAGCGCCCCCAATGAGCAGTTCTTC. This chain connects TRBV4-1 to TRBJ2-1; 8 positions agree with TRBD2. Trimming took 5 bases from V and 6 from J; bases not matched to a gene: 9. The length of the CDR3 is 15 residues. The germline gives CDR1 MGHRA, CDR2 YSYEKL.

The chain has TRBV15 and TRBJ2-6; 7 positions agree with TRBD1. With V trimmed by 8 bases and J by 0 bases, 4 bases remained unmatched. In germline, CDR1 is LNHNV, CDR2 YYDKDF (reference sequence). The CDR3 has 15 residues. DNA of the CDR3: TGTGCCACCGGATCAGGGGGCTCTGGGGCCAACGTCCTGACTTTC. Its translation: CATGSGGSGANVLTF.

DNA for the CDR3: TGCGCCAGCAGCCCTACGACTGTGATGAACACTGAAGCTTTCTTT. Translation: CASSPTTVMNTEAFF. The chain recombines TRBV4-1 with TRBJ1-1; no definite D call. The length of the CDR3 is 15 residues. Germline V gene data show CDR1 as MGHRA and CDR2 as YSYEKL. Between the trimmed V and J ends, which lost 4 bases and 0 bases, there was a span of 12 bases.

V usage is TRBV5-1 and J usage is TRBJ2-1; TRBD2 agrees at 15 bases. Losses at the gene ends were 3 bases for V and 8 bases for J; bases not matched to a gene: 3. The CDR3 contains 15 residues. In germline, CDR1 is SGHRS, CDR2 YFSETQ. This CDR3 is CASSSGLAGGDEQFF. CDR3 nucleotide sequence: TGCGCCAGCAGCTCCGGACTAGCGGGGGGGGATGAGCAGTTCTTC.

This chain links TRBV19 with TRBJ2-1; 7 positions agree with TRBD1. Germline V lookup: CDR1 LNHDA, CDR2 SQIVND (reference sequence). CDR3 length: 16 amino acids. With V trimmed by 5 bases and J by 1 base, 8 bases remained unmatched. For the CDR3, the DNA is TGTGCCAGTAGTTCAATCCGGACAGGATCCTACAATGAGCAGTTCTTC. Protein product: CASSSIRTGSYNEQFF.

This clone was seen just once. The chain joins TRBV27 to TRBJ1-5; D not resolved. The CDR3 contains 13 residues. V gave up 5 bases and J gave up 11 bases, with 16 bases separating them. Germline V lookup: CDR1 MNHEY, CDR2 SMNVEV (reference sequence). The CDR3 sequence is CASSGIAGRAQHF. The DNA of the CDR3 is TGTGCCAGCAGTGGGATTGCCGGGAGGGCCCAGCATTTT.

The chain joins TRBV20-1 to TRBJ2-5; D not resolved. V was pared by 6 bases and J by 0 bases, with 5 bases between. CDR3 length equals 11 residues. CDR1 is DFQATT, CDR2 SNEGSKA, per germline (reference sequence). CDR3 coding DNA: TGCAGTGCCCTTTACCAAGAGACCCAGTACTTC. Amino acids: CSALYQETQYF.

This clone was counted a single time. CDR3 sequence: CASSVGQGIFYGYTF. For the CDR3, the DNA is TGTGCCAGCAGCGTGGGACAGGGGATTTTCTATGGCTACACCTTC. The gene calls are TRBV5-4 and TRBJ1-2, with 10 nucleotides matching TRBD1. Germline V gives CDR1 SGHNT, CDR2 YYREEE (reference sequence). This CDR3 has 15 residues. Losses at the gene ends were 4 bases for V and 4 bases for J; bases not matched to a gene: 7.